The next 25 T cell receptor beta chains were all read from a single sample in a study of T cells after yellow fever vaccination. A single record per CDR3 protein comes from TCRdb applying MiXCR to the 5' RACE reads. The sample records hundreds of thousands of distinct CDR3 sequences, roughly 8.6% being singletons. Sample: PBMCs, taken more than 40 days after the first yellow fever vaccination. Receptor source: a man in his late teens or twenties who received the YFV17D yellow fever vaccine.

The chain links TRBV7-8 to TRBJ2-7, with TRBD2 identical over 8 bases. The CDR3 is made up of 16 amino acids. J was trimmed by 2 bases and V by 0 bases; bases with no gene match: 6. Germline loops: CDR1 SGHVS, CDR2 FQNEAQ. Here the CDR3 reads CASSLAPAGATYEQYV. The CDR3 DNA reads TGTGCCAGCAGCTTAGCGCCAGCGGGGGCAACCTACGAGCAGTACGTC.

As regards this clonotype: Its ends do not fully match the called genes, so a read error is possible. Here the CDR3 DNA reads TGCAGTGCTGGAGACGCGGCCAAAAACATTCAGTACTTC. Protein product: CSAGDAAKNIQYF. V is TRBV20-1 and J is TRBJ2-4; D ambiguous. CDR3 length: 13 amino acids. Per germline, CDR1 DFQATT and CDR2 SNEGSKA (reference sequence).

The chain couples TRBV12-3 or TRBV12-4 to TRBJ2-2; D is possibly TRBD2 (5 bases). Trimming removed 5 bases at V and 7 bases at J, with 11 bases between. This CDR3 is 13 amino acids long. CDR3 DNA sequence: TGTGCCAGCAGTATTTTTGCGGGCGGGGAGCTGTTTTTT. It yields the protein CASSIFAGGELFF.

The chain has TRBV28 and TRBJ2-7; D gene unclear. V was cut by 5 bases and J by 6 bases, with 11 bases left in between. The CDR3 is 12 residues long. Germline V gene sequence: CDR1 MDHEN, CDR2 SYDVKM. For the CDR3, the DNA is TGTGCCAGCAGTCTTGGACGTAGCGAGCAGTACGTC. This gives the protein CASSLGRSEQYV.

The sample holds a few counts of this clonotype. The V and J genes are TRBV4-1 and TRBJ2-1; 8 nucleotides align to TRBD1. The ends lost 4 bases at V and 10 bases at J; junction bases unmatched: 15. The CDR3 extends over 16 amino acids. Germline V gene sequence: CDR1 MGHRA, CDR2 YSYEKL. Written as DNA, the CDR3 is TGCGCCAGCAGCCCGGAAAGGGACAGGCCCGTTGTGGAGCAGTTCTTC. Protein: CASSPERDRPVVEQFF.

The V call is TRBV20-1, the J call TRBJ2-1; D not certain. This CDR3 has 13 amino acids. Trimming took 8 bases from V and 5 from J, leaving 16 bases between them. From germline, CDR1 is DFQATT and CDR2 SNEGSKA (reference sequence). CDR3 loop: CSPSPRQDNEQFF. The CDR3 bases are TGCAGTCCGAGCCCCCGCCAGGACAATGAGCAGTTCTTC.

A few counts support this clonotype. CDR3 DNA: TGTGCCAGCAGCGCCGGACAGCCCAGGAACTATGGCTACACCTTC. Amino acid sequence: CASSAGQPRNYGYTF. The chain has TRBV7-9 and TRBJ1-2; D is possibly TRBD1 (6 bases). Germline V lookup: CDR1 SEHNR, CDR2 FQNEAQ (reference sequence). There are 15 residues in the CDR3. The V end was cut by 5 bases, the J end by 2 bases, with 15 bases between.

There are a few counts of this clonotype. The chain links TRBV27 to TRBJ2-1; possible D gene TRBD2, 7 bases. Germline CDR1 reads MNHEY; CDR2 reads SMNVEV (reference sequence). The CDR3 runs to 16 residues. The V and J ends lost 0 bases and 1 base respectively, with 10 bases between them. The CDR3 region has the DNA TGTGCCAGCAGTTTATCGAGGGGGGGATCCTACAATGAGCAGTTCTTC. The encoded protein is CASSLSRGGSYNEQFF.

The sample holds a few counts of this clonotype. The chain is built from TRBV20-1 and TRBJ2-3; 7 positions agree with TRBD2. Germline CDR1 and CDR2: DFQATT and SNEGSKA (reference sequence). With 5 bases clipped from V and 5 bases from J, the junction kept 16 bases outside the gene matches. CDR3 length equals 16 residues. The CDR3 loop reads CSAGDGFAGVGDTQYF. The CDR3 DNA is TGCAGTGCTGGGGATGGATTTGCGGGGGTGGGAGATACGCAGTATTTT.

This clonotype came up a few times. The chain employs TRBV12-3 or TRBV12-4 and TRBJ1-1; TRBD1 aligns across 8 bases. The CDR3 loop spans 15 amino acids. The ends lost 4 bases at V and 0 bases at J; junction bases unmatched: 4. CDR3 amino acids: CASSSEGQVNTEAFF. Written as DNA, the CDR3 is TGTGCCAGCAGTTCGGAGGGACAGGTGAACACTGAAGCTTTCTTT.

In this sample, this clonotype turned up a few times. The chain couples TRBV4-1 to TRBJ2-2, with 7 bases that match TRBD1. The V gene end was trimmed by 4 bases and the J gene end by 6 bases; junction bases not matched to a gene: 8. The germline CDR1 and CDR2 sequences are MGHRA and YSYEKL. The CDR3 extends over 15 amino acids. CDR3 sequence (DNA): TGCGCCAGCAGCCCCGAGACAGGGCTATCCGGGGAGCTGTTTTTT. This translates into CASSPETGLSGELFF.

This clonotype came up many times. The chain joins TRBV20-1 to TRBJ2-7; a possible D gene is TRBD2 (7 bases). Per the germline V gene, CDR1 is DFQATT and CDR2 is SNEGSKA (reference sequence). The CDR3 is 14 amino acids. V was pared by 6 bases and J by 2 bases, with 17 bases between. The CDR3 bases are TGCAGTGCAACCCCAGGGGAGGGTACCTACGAGCAGTACGTC. Translating gives CSATPGEGTYEQYV.

This clonotype was counted only a few times. This chain connects TRBV12-3 or TRBV12-4 to TRBJ1-3; 7 bases are a match to TRBD1. Trimming took 4 bases from V and 0 from J; bases not matched to a gene: 12. The CDR3 has 18 residues. This CDR3 reads CASSSTRDSLGSGNTIYF. Here the CDR3 DNA reads TGTGCCAGCAGTTCAACCAGGGACAGTCTGGGCTCTGGAAACACCATATATTTT.

A few counts support this clonotype. The chain is built from TRBV4-1 and TRBJ2-4, with 7 bases fitting TRBD2. CDR3 length equals 15 residues. Germline-derived CDR1 and CDR2 are MGHRA and YSYEKL. Trimming cost V 5 bases and J 7 bases; bases outside gene matches: 11. The CDR3 sequence is CASSLGRGVLNIQYF. In DNA, the CDR3 is TGCGCCAGCAGCTTGGGCCGGGGGGTTCTGAACATTCAGTACTTC.

This clonotype was seen a few times. The chain recombines TRBV6-2 or TRBV6-3 with TRBJ1-4; 9 positions match TRBD1. V lost 5 bases to trimming and J lost 7 bases; unmatched junction nucleotides: 8. CDR3 length equals 15 residues. The germline gives CDR1 MNHEY, CDR2 SVGEGT. The CDR3 nucleotides read TGTGCCAGCAGTCCCTGGACAGGGGTGCGTGAAAAACTGTTTTTT. Its translation is CASSPWTGVREKLFF.

The V and J genes are TRBV6-1 and TRBJ1-1, with no clear D. Per the germline V gene, CDR1 is MNHNS and CDR2 is SASEGT. This CDR3 contains 14 residues. V was pared by 3 bases and J by 4 bases, with 12 bases between. The CDR3 loop is CASSDPGYSTEAFF. The CDR3 DNA reads as TGTGCCAGCAGTGACCCCGGGTATAGCACTGAAGCTTTCTTT.

CDR3 coding DNA: TGCAGCGTTGAGGAGGCTAGCGGGGGGATTCCCCACGAGCAGTACTTC. Amino acids: CSVEEASGGIPHEQYF. The J gene is TRBJ2-7, the V gene TRBV29-1; 11 bases match TRBD2. The V gene end was trimmed by 3 bases and the J gene end by 5 bases; junction bases not matched to a gene: 12. From germline, CDR1 is SQVTM and CDR2 ANQGSEA. The CDR3 has 16 amino acids.

This clonotype was seen more than once but under ten times. The chain employs TRBV5-1 and TRBJ1-5, with a weak D call TRBD1 (5 bases). Germline V gene sequence: CDR1 SGHRS, CDR2 YFSETQ. The CDR3 loop spans 15 amino acids. V lost 1 base and J lost 3, with 11 bases in between. The CDR3 DNA sequence: TGCGCCAGCAGCTTGAGGGCGGGACCCAATCAGCCCCAGCATTTT. Encoded protein: CASSLRAGPNQPQHF.

This clonotype was counted between two and nine times. The rearrangement links TRBV4-3 to TRBJ2-7; perhaps TRBD1 as D (5 bases). Germline lookup yields CDR1 LGHNA and CDR2 YSLEER. The CDR3 has 17 amino acids. Trimming removed 0 bases from V and 6 bases from J, with 21 bases in between. For the CDR3, the DNA is TGCGCCAGCAGCCAAGATGGGGCCGGGTTTGTTAGTGGCGAGCAGTACTTC. Translating gives CASSQDGAGFVSGEQYF.

This clonotype was seen at least ten times. The chain recombines TRBV14 with TRBJ2-7, with D possibly TRBD1 on 6 matching bases. Deletions cut 6 bases from V and 4 bases from J, with 16 bases between. The CDR3 spans 14 residues. Per the germline V gene, CDR1 is SGHDN and CDR2 is FVKESK. CDR3 residues: CASSQGRRKYEQYF. The CDR3 DNA sequence: TGTGCCAGCAGTCAGGGGCGGCGGAAGTACGAGCAGTACTTC.

This clonotype was detected a few times. J is TRBJ2-2 and V is TRBV24-1; 7 bases match TRBD1. The CDR3 runs to 16 residues. V lost 4 bases to trimming and J lost 0 bases; unmatched junction nucleotides: 4. Germline-derived CDR1 and CDR2 are KGHDR and SFDVKD. CDR3 sequence (DNA): TGTGCCACCAGTGACCTGGACAGGACGAACACCGGGGAGCTGTTTTTT. This translates into CATSDLDRTNTGELFF.

This clonotype was detected a few times. The chain is built from TRBV4-1 and TRBJ1-4; D may be TRBD1 (5 bases). The CDR3 consists of 12 residues. V was pared by 4 bases and J by 11 bases, with 11 bases between. The V gene's germline CDR1 is MGHRA and CDR2 YSYEKL. CDR3 nucleotides: TGCGCCAGCAGCCTGGGGCAGGCGAAACTGTTTTTT. It is translated as CASSLGQAKLFF.

The chain uses TRBV19 and TRBJ1-4, with unresolved D. The germline V gene encodes CDR1 LNHDA and CDR2 SQIVND (reference sequence). The CDR3 spans 15 residues. V was trimmed by 3 bases and J by 10 bases, leaving 18 bases between them. CDR3 loop: CASSMDWTGGGKLFF. Here the CDR3 DNA reads TGTGCCAGTAGTATGGATTGGACCGGAGGTGGAAAACTGTTTTTT. Based on the CDR3 plus reference TRBV19 and TRBJ1-4, the full variable domain is DGGITQSPKYLFRKEGQNVTLSCEQNLNHDAMYWYRQDPGQGLRLIYYSQIVNDFQKGDIAEGYSVSREKKESFPLTVTSAQKNPTAFYLCASSMDWTGGGKLFFGSGTQLSVL.

This chain links TRBV5-1 with TRBJ1-2, with a weak D call TRBD1 (6 bases). V lost 0 bases and J lost 8, with 11 bases in between. CDR1 is SGHRS and CDR2 is YFSETQ in the germline V gene. The CDR3 is made up of 13 amino acids. The CDR3 protein is CASSLGRGDGYTF. In DNA, the CDR3 is TGCGCCAGCAGCTTGGGAAGGGGGGACGGCTACACCTTC.

This clonotype was seen a few times. This chain links TRBV4-3 with TRBJ2-3, with 13 bases identical to TRBD2. The J segment lost 2 bases and the V segment lost 2 bases, leaving 4 bases of the junction unmatched. This CDR3 has 17 residues. In germline, CDR1 is LGHNA, CDR2 YSLEER. CDR3 in DNA: TGCGCCAGCAGCCAAAGGACTAGCGGGGGACCCACAGATACGCAGTATTTT. Translation gives CASSQRTSGGPTDTQYF.